The 21 T cell receptor beta chains given below trace back to one sample, sequenced in a study of blood T cell repertoires in COVID-19. Assay used: immunoSEQ multiplex PCR; TCRdb lists only in-frame clones, some missing. The sample lists approximately 200,000 clones, roughly 86% occurring once. The sample was peripheral blood. These receptors originate from a woman aged 25 to 39 with active or convalescent COVID-19.

This clone showed up just a few times. Other nucleotide sequences from this sample produce the same CDR3. This CDR3 reads CASSLDTNQPQHF. CDR3 DNA sequence: TGCGCCAGCAGCTTGGATACTAATCAGCCCCAGCATTTT. The rearrangement joins TRBV5-1 to TRBJ1-5; D is uncertain. This CDR3 comprises 13 residues. V was shortened by 0 bases and J by 4 bases, with 5 bases between the two germline ends. Germline-derived CDR1 and CDR2 are SGHRS and YFSETQ.

The chain has TRBV5-4 and TRBJ1-5; 8 positions match TRBD1. CDR3 length: 15 residues. The V gene's germline CDR1 is SGHNT and CDR2 YYREEE (reference sequence). Unmatched junction bases numbered 3, after V lost 0 bases and J lost 4 bases. The CDR3 loop is CASSLGTGLNQPQHF. CDR3 coding DNA: TGTGCCAGCAGCTTGGGGACAGGGTTAAATCAGCCCCAGCATTTT.

The chain links TRBV6-2 or TRBV6-3 to TRBJ1-1, with D maybe TRBD1 (5 bases). CDR1 and CDR2 from the germline V gene are MNHEY and SVGEGT. This CDR3 is 14 amino acids long. The V gene lost 4 bases and the J gene lost 4 bases, with 13 bases spanning the gap. This chain's CDR3 is CASSLGGSSTEAFF. The CDR3 nucleotides read TGTGCCAGCAGTTTGGGGGGTTCCAGCACTGAAGCTTTCTTT.

This clone was seen only once. The V gene is TRBV3-1 (or the pseudogene TRBV3-2), the J gene TRBJ1-6; D gene ambiguous. V was pared by 7 bases and J by 9 bases, with 16 bases between. This CDR3 has 14 amino acids. The germline CDR1 and CDR2 sequences are LGHDT and YNNKEL (reference sequence). This chain's CDR3 is CASKFVGAGSPLHF. The CDR3 DNA is TGTGCCAGCAAATTCGTGGGCGCGGGTTCACCCCTCCACTTT.

Only a few counts were recorded for this clone. J is TRBJ1-2 and V is TRBV6-5, with a possible D match to TRBD1 (5 bases). Looked up from germline, CDR1 is MNHEY and CDR2 is SVGAGI. V was shortened by 2 bases and J by 1 base, with 14 bases between the two germline ends. The CDR3 is 16 residues long. CDR3 sequence: CASSYNLRGNNYGYTF. The DNA for the CDR3 is TGTGCCAGCAGTTACAATCTCCGGGGGAATAACTATGGCTACACCTTC.

The chain combines TRBV7-8 with TRBJ2-3, with TRBD2 matching over 10 bases. J was trimmed by 3 bases and V by 5 bases; bases with no gene match: 8. CDR1 and CDR2 from the germline V gene are SGHVS and FQNEAQ. This CDR3 is built from 16 residues. CDR3 DNA: TGTGCCAGCAGCCCCCTTAGCGGGGGGCGGACAGATACGCAGTATTTT. Translation: CASSPLSGGRTDTQYF.

This clone was seen just once. The chain combines TRBV11-2 with TRBJ2-3; 8 bases fit TRBD2. Germline V lookup: CDR1 SGHAT, CDR2 FQNNGV. Germline trimming cut 0 bases from V and 8 bases from J; bases unmatched to any gene: 10. This CDR3 is built from 16 residues. CDR3 residues: CASSLDRSSGQGTQYF. CDR3 DNA sequence: TGTGCCAGCAGCTTAGATCGTTCTAGCGGGCAGGGTACGCAGTATTTT.

The V call is TRBV4-1, the J call TRBJ2-7; D perhaps matches TRBD1 (6 bases). Germline V gene lookup returns CDR1 MGHRA and CDR2 YSYEKL. The V and J ends lost 3 bases and 1 base respectively, with 13 bases between them. This CDR3 comprises 15 residues. The CDR3 DNA is TGCGCCAGCAGCCAGGCCCCCACAGGGTCCTACGAGCAGTACTTC. It is translated as CASSQAPTGSYEQYF.

V usage is TRBV5-1 and J usage is TRBJ2-3; D perhaps matches TRBD2 (6 bases). The V and J ends lost 4 bases and 8 bases respectively, with 17 bases between them. Germline V lookup: CDR1 SGHRS, CDR2 YFSETQ. The CDR3 consists of 14 residues. The CDR3 region has the DNA TGCGCCAGCAGCCCCGGTTCCGCGGGGTCTACGCAGTATTTT. Translated: CASSPGSAGSTQYF.

CDR3 sequence (DNA): TGTGCCAGCTCACTGGACAGGTCGTACAATGAGCAGTTCTTC. Translation: CASSLDRSYNEQFF. The genes are TRBV18 and TRBJ2-1, with TRBD1 matching over 7 bases. Germline CDR1 KGHSH, CDR2 LQKENI. V lost 4 bases, J lost 4 bases, and 4 bases stayed unmatched. The CDR3 sequence is 14 residues long.

The chain joins TRBV6-5 to TRBJ1-2, with D possibly TRBD1 on 6 matching bases. CDR3 length equals 15 residues. Germline CDR1 reads MNHEY; CDR2 reads SVGAGI. V dropped 7 bases and J dropped 0 bases, with 15 bases sitting between them. The CDR3 bases are TGTGCCAGCACCTCGTACAGGGCCCCTAACTATGGCTACACCTTC. It codes for CASTSYRAPNYGYTF.

A single count supports this clone. This chain connects TRBV9 to TRBJ2-1; D is perhaps TRBD1 (6 bases). There are 15 residues in the CDR3. The germline V gene encodes CDR1 SGDLS and CDR2 YYNGEE. V lost 0 bases and J lost 6, with 13 bases in between. The CDR3 loop reads CASSVVGDTLNEQFF. In nucleotides, the CDR3 is TGTGCCAGCAGCGTAGTGGGGGACACCCTCAATGAGCAGTTCTTC. Full variable domain (remainder filled in from reference TRBV9 and TRBJ2-1): DSGVTQTPKHLITATGQRVTLRCSPRSGDLSVYWYQQSLDQGLQFLIQYYNGEERAKGNILERFSAQQFPDLHSELNLSSLELGDSALYFCASSVVGDTLNEQFFGPGTRLTVL.

The rearrangement uses TRBV7-9 and TRBJ2-5; TRBD1 aligns across 10 bases. Trimming took 0 bases from V and 5 from J; bases not matched to a gene: 6. The CDR3 contains 16 residues. Germline loops: CDR1 SEHNR, CDR2 FQNEAQ (reference sequence). The CDR3 here is CASSLALTGGGETQYF. CDR3 bases: TGTGCCAGCAGCTTAGCCCTGACAGGGGGCGGGGAGACCCAGTACTTC.

In this sample, this clone turned up a few times. The J gene is TRBJ1-5, the V gene TRBV21-1; the table's D call, TRBD1, was not checked against the DNA. TRBV21-1 is flagged as a pseudogene. There are 16 residues in the CDR3. CDR3 coding DNA: TGTGCCAGCAGCCGGACGGGACAATTCAGCAATCAGCCCCAGCATTTT. Protein product: CASSRTGQFSNQPQHF.

This clone was detected once. CDR3 protein: CASRIGVQPQHF. In DNA form, the CDR3 reads TGTGCCAGCAGGATAGGGGTTCAGCCCCAGCATTTT. The rearrangement links TRBV28 to TRBJ1-5; D possibly corresponds to TRBD1 (5 bases). CDR1 and CDR2 (germline): MDHEN, SYDVKM. V lost 6 bases and J lost 6, with 9 bases in between. CDR3 length: 12 residues.

The genes are TRBV6-5 and TRBJ2-3, with TRBD2 matching 8 bases. The CDR3 has 14 residues. Germline-derived CDR1 and CDR2 are MNHEY and SVGAGI. V gave up 8 bases and J gave up 3 bases; unmatched junction bases: 7. CDR3 coding DNA: TGTGCCAGCCGTTCGGGAGGGAGTACAGATACGCAGTATTTT. Its protein product is CASRSGGSTDTQYF.

The rearrangement uses TRBV20-1 and TRBJ1-1; D is undetermined. CDR1 is DFQATT and CDR2 is SNEGSKA in the germline V gene (reference sequence). Trimming stripped 7 bases from V and 6 bases from J, with 12 bases between. The CDR3 spans 11 residues. The CDR3 nucleotides are TGCAGTGGAAGGGTGGGAGCTGAAGCTTTCTTT. Protein: CSGRVGAEAFF.

The chain is built from TRBV12-3 or TRBV12-4 and TRBJ2-7, with a possible D match to TRBD1 (6 bases). V was cut by 4 bases and J by 4 bases, with 11 bases left in between. CDR3 length: 13 amino acids. The CDR3 region has the DNA TGTGCCAGCAGTTCCTCGACAGGATACGAGCAGTACTTC. Protein: CASSSSTGYEQYF.

The chain uses TRBV12-5 and TRBJ1-2, with D possibly matching TRBD1 (5 bases). From germline, CDR1 is LGHNT and CDR2 FRNRAP. V was clipped by 2 bases and J by 1 base, with 17 bases between them. CDR3 length equals 17 residues. CDR3 nucleotide sequence: TGTGCTAGTGGTTTGCCATCGGGGGGTTTTCGTAACTATGGCTACACCTTC. As protein: CASGLPSGGFRNYGYTF.

The rearrangement links TRBV6-5 to TRBJ1-5; 8 bases are shared with TRBD1. The CDR3 contains 14 residues. V shed 4 bases and J 7 bases; nucleotides not matched to a gene: 6. Germline V gives CDR1 MNHEY, CDR2 SVGAGI. The CDR3 reads CASSLQGDIQPQHF. Written as DNA, the CDR3 is TGTGCCAGCAGTTTACAGGGGGATATCCAGCCCCAGCATTTT.

The chain uses TRBV4-1 and TRBJ1-3; D is uncertain. This CDR3 is 15 amino acids long. Looked up from germline, CDR1 is MGHRA and CDR2 is YSYEKL. V was pared by 0 bases and J by 2 bases, with 8 bases between. The DNA for the CDR3 is TGCGCCAGCAGCCAAGATTTCGGGGCTGGAAACACCATATATTTT. It is translated as CASSQDFGAGNTIYF.